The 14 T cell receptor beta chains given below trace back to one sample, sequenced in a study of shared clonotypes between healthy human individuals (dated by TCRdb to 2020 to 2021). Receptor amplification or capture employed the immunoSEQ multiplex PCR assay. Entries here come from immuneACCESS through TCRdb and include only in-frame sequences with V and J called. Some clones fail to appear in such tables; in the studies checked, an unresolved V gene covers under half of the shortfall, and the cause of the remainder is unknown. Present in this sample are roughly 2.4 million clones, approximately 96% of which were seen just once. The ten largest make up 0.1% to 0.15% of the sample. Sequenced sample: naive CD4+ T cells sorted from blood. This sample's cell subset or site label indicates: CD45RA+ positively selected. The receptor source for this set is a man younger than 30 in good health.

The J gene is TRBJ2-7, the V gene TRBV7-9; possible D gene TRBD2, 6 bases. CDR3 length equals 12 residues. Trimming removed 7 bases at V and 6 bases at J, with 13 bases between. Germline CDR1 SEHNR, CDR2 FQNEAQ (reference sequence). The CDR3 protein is CASITNGGEQYF. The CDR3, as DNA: TGTGCCAGCATCACGAACGGGGGCGAGCAGTACTTC.

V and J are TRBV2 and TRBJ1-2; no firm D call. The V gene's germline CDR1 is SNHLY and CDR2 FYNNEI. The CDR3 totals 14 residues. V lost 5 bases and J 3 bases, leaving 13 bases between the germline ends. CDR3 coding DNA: TGTGCCAGCAGTAGAACGGTGTGGGACTATGGCTACACCTTC. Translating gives CASSRTVWDYGYTF.

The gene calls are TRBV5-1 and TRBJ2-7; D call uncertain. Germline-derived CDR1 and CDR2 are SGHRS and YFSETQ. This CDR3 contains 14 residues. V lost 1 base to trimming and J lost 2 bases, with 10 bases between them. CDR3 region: CASSLLGFPYEQYF. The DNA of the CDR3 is TGCGCCAGCAGCTTGCTGGGCTTTCCCTACGAGCAGTACTTC.

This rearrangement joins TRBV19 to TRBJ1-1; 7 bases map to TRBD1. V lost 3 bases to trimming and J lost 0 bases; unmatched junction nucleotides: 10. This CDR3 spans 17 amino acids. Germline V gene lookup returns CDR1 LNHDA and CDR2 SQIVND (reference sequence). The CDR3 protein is CASSITTDRPLNTEAFF. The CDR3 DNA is TGTGCCAGTAGTATTACCACGGACAGGCCTTTGAACACTGAAGCTTTCTTT.

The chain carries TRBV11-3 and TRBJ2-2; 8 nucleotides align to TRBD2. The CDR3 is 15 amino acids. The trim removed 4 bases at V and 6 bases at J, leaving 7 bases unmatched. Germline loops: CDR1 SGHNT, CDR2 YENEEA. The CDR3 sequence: CASSSKREFSGELFF. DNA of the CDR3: TGTGCCAGCAGCTCGAAGCGGGAGTTTTCCGGGGAGCTGTTTTTT. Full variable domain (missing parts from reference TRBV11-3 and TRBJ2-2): EAGVVQSPRYKIIEKKQPVAFWCNPISGHNTLYWYLQNLGQGPELLIRYENEEAVDDSQLPKDRFSAERLKGVDSTLKIQPAELGDSAVYLCASSSKREFSGELFFGEGSRLTVL.

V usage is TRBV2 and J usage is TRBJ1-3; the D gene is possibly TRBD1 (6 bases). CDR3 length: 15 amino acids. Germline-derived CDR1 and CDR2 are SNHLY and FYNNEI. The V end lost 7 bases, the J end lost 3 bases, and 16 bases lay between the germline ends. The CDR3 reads CASISAGGGGNTIYF. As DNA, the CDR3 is TGTGCCAGCATCTCCGCGGGAGGGGGTGGAAACACCATATATTTT. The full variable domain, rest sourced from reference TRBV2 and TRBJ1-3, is EPEVTQTPSHQVTQMGQEVILRCVPISNHLYFYWYRQILGQKVEFLVSFYNNEISEKSEIFDDQFSVERPDGSNFTLKIRSTKLEDSAMYFCASISAGGGGNTIYFGEGSWLTVV.

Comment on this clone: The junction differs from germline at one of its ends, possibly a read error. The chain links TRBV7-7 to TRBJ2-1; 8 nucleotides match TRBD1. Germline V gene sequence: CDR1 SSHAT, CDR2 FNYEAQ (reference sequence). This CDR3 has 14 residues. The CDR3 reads CASSASTGVHEQFF. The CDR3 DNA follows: TGTGCTAGCAGCGCCTCGACAGGGGTCCATGAGCAGTTCTTC.

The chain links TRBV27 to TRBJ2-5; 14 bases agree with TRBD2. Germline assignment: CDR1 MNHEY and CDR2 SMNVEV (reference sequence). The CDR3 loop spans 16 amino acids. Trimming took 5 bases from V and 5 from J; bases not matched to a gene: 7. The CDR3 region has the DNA TGTGCCAGCAGTACTCCCGGGACTAGCGGGAGTGAGACCCAGTACTTC. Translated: CASSTPGTSGSETQYF.

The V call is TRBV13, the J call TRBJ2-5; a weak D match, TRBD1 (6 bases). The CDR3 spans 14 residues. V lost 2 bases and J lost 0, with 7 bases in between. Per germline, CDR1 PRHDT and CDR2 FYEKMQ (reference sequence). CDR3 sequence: CASSLQGYQETQYF. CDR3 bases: TGTGCCAGCAGCTTACAGGGGTACCAAGAGACCCAGTACTTC.

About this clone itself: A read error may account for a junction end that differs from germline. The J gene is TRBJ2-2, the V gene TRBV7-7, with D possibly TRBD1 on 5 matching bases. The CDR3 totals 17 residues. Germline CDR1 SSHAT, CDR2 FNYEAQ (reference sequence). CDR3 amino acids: CASTFGIGRANTGELFF. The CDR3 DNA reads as TGTGCTAGCACCTTTGGGATAGGCAGGGCGAACACCGGGGAGCTGTTTTTT. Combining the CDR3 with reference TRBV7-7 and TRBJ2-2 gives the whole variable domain GAGVSQSPRYKVTKRGQDVTLRCDPISSHATLYWYQQALGQGPEFLTYFNYEAQPDKSGLPSDRFSAERPEGSISTLTIQRTEQRDSAMYRCASTFGIGRANTGELFFGEGSRLTVL.

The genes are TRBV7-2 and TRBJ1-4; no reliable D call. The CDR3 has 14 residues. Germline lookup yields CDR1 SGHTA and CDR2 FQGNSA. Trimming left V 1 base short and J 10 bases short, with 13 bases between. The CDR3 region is CASSLGVGSGKLFF. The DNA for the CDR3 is TGTGCCAGCAGCTTAGGGGTGGGGTCTGGAAAACTGTTTTTT.

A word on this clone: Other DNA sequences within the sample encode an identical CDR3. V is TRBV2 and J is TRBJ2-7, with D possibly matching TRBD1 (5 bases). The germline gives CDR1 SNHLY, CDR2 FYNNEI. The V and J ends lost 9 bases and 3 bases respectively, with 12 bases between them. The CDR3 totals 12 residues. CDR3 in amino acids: CASRQGFYEQYF. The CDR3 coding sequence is TGTGCCAGTAGGCAGGGTTTCTACGAGCAGTACTTC. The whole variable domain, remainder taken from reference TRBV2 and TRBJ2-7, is EPEVTQTPSHQVTQMGQEVILRCVPISNHLYFYWYRQILGQKVEFLVSFYNNEISEKSEIFDDQFSVERPDGSNFTLKIRSTKLEDSAMYFCASRQGFYEQYFGPGTRLTVT.

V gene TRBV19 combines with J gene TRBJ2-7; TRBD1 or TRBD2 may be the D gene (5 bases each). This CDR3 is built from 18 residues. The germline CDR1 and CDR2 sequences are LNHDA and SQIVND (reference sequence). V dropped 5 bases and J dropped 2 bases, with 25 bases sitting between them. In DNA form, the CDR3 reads TGTGCCAGTAGTGTTCAGGTGGGGACCGGGACCCAGACCTACGAGCAGTACTTC. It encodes CASSVQVGTGTQTYEQYF. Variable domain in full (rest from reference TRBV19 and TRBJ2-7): DGGITQSPKYLFRKEGQNVTLSCEQNLNHDAMYWYRQDPGQGLRLIYYSQIVNDFQKGDIAEGYSVSREKKESFPLTVTSAQKNPTAFYLCASSVQVGTGTQTYEQYFGPGTRLTVT.

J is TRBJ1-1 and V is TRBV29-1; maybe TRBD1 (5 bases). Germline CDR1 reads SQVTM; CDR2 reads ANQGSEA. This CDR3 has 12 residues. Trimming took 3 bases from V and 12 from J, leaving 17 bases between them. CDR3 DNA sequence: TGCAGCGTTGATTTGATGGCAGGGTGGACTTTCTTT. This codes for CSVDLMAGWTFF.